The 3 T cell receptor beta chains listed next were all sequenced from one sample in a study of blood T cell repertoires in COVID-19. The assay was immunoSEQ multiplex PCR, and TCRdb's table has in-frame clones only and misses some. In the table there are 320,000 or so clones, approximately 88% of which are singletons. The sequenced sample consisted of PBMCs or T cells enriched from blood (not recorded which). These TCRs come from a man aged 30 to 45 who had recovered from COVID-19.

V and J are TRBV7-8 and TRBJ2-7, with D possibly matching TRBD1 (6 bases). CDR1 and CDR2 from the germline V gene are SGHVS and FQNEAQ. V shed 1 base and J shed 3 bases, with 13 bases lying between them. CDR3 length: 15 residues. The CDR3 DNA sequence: TGTGCCAGCAGCTTAGGGCGGTTAGGGGGCTACGAGCAGTACTTC. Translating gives CASSLGRLGGYEQYF.

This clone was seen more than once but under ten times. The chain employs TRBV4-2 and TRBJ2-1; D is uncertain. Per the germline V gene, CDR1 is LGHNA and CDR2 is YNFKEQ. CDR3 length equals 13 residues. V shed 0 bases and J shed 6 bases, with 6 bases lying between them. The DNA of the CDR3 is TGTGCCAGCAGCCAAGACAGTCCCAATGAGCAGTTCTTC. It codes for CASSQDSPNEQFF.

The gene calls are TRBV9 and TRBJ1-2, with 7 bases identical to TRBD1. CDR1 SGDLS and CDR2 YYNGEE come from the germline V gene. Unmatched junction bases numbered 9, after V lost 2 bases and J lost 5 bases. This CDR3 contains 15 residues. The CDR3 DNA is TGTGCCAGCAGCGTCCTCGGACAGGTTGAATATGGCTACACCTTC. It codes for CASSVLGQVEYGYTF.